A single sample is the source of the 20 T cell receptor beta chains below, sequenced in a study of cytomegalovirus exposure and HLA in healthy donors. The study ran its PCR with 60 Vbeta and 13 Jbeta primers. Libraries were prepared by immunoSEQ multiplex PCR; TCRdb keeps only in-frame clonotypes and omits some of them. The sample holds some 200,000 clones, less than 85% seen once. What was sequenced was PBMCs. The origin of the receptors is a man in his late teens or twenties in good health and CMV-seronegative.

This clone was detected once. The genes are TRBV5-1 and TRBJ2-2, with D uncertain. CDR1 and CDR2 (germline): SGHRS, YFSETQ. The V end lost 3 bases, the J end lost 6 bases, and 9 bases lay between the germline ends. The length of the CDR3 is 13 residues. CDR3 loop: CASSSTLSGELFF. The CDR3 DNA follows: TGCGCCAGCAGCTCGACACTGTCCGGGGAGCTGTTTTTT. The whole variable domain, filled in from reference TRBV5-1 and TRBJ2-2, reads KAGVTQTPRYLIKTRGQQVTLSCSPISGHRSVSWYQQTPGQGLQFLFEYFSETQRNKGNFPGRFSGRQFSNSRSEMNVSTLELGDSALYLCASSSTLSGELFFGEGSRLTVL.

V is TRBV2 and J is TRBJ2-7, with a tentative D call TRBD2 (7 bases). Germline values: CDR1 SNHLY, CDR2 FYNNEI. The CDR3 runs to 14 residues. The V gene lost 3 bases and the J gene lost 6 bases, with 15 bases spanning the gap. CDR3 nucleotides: TGTGCCAGCAGTGATCTAGCGGAGGGGGTCGAGCAGTACTTC. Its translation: CASSDLAEGVEQYF.

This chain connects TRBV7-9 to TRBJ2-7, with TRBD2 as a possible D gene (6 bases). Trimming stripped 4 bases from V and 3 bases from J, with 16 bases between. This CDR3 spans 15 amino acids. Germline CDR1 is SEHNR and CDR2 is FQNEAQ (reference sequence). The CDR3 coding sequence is TGTGCCAGCAGCTCACCGGAGTGGGGGGTCTACGAGCAGTACTTC. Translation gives CASSSPEWGVYEQYF.

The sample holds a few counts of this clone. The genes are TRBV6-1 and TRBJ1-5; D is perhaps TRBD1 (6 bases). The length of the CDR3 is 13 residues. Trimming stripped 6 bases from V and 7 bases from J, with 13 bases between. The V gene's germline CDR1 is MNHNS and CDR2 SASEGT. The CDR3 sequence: CASRTAGAQPQHF. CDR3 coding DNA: TGTGCCAGCAGAACCGCGGGGGCCCAGCCCCAGCATTTT.

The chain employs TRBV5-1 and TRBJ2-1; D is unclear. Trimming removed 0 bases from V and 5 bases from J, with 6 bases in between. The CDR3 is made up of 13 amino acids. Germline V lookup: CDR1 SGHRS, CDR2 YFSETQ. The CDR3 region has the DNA TGCGCCAGCAGCTTGGTTAGAGACAATGAGCAGTTCTTC. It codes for CASSLVRDNEQFF.

CDR3 amino acids: CASSPGGQARQYYEQYF. As DNA, the CDR3 is TGTGCCAGTAGTCCCGGGGGACAGGCCCGTCAATACTACGAGCAGTACTTC. The chain carries TRBV19 and TRBJ2-7, with 8 bases lining up with TRBD1. V was pared by 5 bases and J by 3 bases, with 15 bases of the junction left unmatched. CDR1 is LNHDA, CDR2 SQIVND, per germline (reference sequence). The CDR3 has 17 residues.

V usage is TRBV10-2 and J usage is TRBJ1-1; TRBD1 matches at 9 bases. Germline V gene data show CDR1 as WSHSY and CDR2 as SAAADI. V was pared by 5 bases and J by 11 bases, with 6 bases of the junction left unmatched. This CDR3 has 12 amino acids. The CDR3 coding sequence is TGCGCCAGCAGTAGGGACAGGGAGTCGGCTTTCTTT. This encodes CASSRDRESAFF.

The CDR3 DNA reads as TGCAGCGTTGCTACAGGGGGTGGCAACTATGGCTACACCTTC. The encoded protein is CSVATGGGNYGYTF. The chain is built from TRBV29-1 and TRBJ1-2, with 8 positions matching TRBD1. J gave up 2 bases and V 4 bases, and 6 bases lay outside the gene matches. This CDR3 has 14 amino acids. Germline V lookup: CDR1 SQVTM, CDR2 ANQGSEA.

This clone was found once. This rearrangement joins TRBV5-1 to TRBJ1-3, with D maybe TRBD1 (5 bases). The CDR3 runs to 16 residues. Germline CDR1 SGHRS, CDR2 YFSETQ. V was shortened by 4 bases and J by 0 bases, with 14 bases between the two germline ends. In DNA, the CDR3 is TGCGCCAGCAGCAACGGGGGACCGTTCTCTGGAAACACCATATATTTT. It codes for CASSNGGPFSGNTIYF. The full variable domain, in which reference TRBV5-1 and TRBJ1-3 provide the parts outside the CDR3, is KAGVTQTPRYLIKTRGQQVTLSCSPISGHRSVSWYQQTPGQGLQFLFEYFSETQRNKGNFPGRFSGRQFSNSRSEMNVSTLELGDSALYLCASSNGGPFSGNTIYFGEGSWLTVV.

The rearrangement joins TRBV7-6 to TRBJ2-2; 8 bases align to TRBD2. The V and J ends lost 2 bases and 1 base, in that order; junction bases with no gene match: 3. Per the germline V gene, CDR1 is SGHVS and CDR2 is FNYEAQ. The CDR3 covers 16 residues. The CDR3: CASSLWTSRNTGELFF. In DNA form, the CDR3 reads TGTGCCAGCAGCTTATGGACTAGCAGGAACACCGGGGAGCTGTTTTTT.

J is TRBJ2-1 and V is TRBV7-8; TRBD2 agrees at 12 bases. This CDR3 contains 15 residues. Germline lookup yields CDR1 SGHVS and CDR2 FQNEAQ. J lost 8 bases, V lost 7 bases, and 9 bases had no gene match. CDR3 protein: CASTSGTSGSYEQFF. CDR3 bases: TGTGCCAGCACTTCGGGGACTAGCGGGTCCTATGAGCAGTTCTTC.

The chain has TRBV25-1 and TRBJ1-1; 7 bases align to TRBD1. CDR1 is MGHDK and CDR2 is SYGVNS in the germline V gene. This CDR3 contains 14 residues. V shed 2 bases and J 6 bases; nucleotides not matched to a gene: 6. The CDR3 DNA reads TGTGCCAGCAGTGAAGAGGGGGCAGGGGCTGAAGCTTTCTTT. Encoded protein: CASSEEGAGAEAFF. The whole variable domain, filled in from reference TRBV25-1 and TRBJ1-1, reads EADIYQTPRYLVIGTGKKITLECSQTMGHDKMYWYQQDPGMELHLIHYSYGVNSTEKGDLSSESTVSRIRTEHFPLTLESARPSHTSQYLCASSEEGAGAEAFFGQGTRLTVV.

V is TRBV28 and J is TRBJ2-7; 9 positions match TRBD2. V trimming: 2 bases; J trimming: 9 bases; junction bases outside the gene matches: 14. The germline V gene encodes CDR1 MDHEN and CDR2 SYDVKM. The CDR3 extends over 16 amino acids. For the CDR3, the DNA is TGTGCCAGCAGTTTAGTCCTAGCGGGGACCCCAGGGGGGCAGTACTTC. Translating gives CASSLVLAGTPGGQYF.

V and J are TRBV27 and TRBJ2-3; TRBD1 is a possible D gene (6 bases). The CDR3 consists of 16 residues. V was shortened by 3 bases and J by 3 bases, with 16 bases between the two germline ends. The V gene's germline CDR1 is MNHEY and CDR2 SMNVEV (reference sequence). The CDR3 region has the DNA TGTGCCAGCAGTTTGTCAAGGGGGAGAGGGACAGATACGCAGTATTTT. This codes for CASSLSRGRGTDTQYF.

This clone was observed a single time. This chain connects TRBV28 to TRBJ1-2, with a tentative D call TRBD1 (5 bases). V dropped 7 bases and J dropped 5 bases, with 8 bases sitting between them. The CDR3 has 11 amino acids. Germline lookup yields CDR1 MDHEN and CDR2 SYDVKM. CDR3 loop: CASTRAYGYTF. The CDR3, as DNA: TGTGCCAGCACCAGGGCTTATGGCTACACCTTC.

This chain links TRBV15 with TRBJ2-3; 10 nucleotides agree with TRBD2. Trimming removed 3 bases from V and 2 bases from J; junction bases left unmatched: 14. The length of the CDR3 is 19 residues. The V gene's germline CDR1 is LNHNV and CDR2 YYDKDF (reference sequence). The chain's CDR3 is CATSRFRLAGDLYTDTQYF. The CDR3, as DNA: TGTGCCACCAGCAGGTTCCGGCTAGCGGGAGACCTCTACACAGATACGCAGTATTTT. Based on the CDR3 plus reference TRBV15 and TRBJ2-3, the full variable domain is DAMVIQNPRYQVTQFGKPVTLSCSQTLNHNVMYWYQQKSSQAPKLLFHYYDKDFNNEADTPDNFQSRRPNTSFCFLDIRSPGLGDTAMYLCATSRFRLAGDLYTDTQYFGPGTRLTVL.

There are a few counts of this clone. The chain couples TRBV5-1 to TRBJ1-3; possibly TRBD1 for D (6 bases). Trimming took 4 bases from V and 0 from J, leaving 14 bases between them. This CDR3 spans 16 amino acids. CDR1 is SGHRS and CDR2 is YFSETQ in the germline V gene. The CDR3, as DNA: TGCGCCAGCAGCCCCCAGGGGCTAACCTCTGGAAACACCATATATTTT. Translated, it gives CASSPQGLTSGNTIYF.

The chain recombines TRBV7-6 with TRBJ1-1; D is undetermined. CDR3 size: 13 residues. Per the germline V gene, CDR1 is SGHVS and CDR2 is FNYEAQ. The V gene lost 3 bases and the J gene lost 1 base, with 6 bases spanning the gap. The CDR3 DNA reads TGTGCCAGCAGCTTCCAGGCGAACACTGAAGCTTTCTTT. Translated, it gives CASSFQANTEAFF.

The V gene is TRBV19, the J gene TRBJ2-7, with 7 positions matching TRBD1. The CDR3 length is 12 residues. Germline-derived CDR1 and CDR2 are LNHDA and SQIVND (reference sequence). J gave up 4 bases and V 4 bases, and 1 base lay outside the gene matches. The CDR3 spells CASSTGGYEQYF. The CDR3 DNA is TGTGCCAGTAGTACAGGGGGATACGAGCAGTACTTC. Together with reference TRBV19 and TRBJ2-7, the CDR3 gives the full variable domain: DGGITQSPKYLFRKEGQNVTLSCEQNLNHDAMYWYRQDPGQGLRLIYYSQIVNDFQKGDIAEGYSVSREKKESFPLTVTSAQKNPTAFYLCASSTGGYEQYFGPGTRLTVT.

The CDR3 here is CSVPEPYNEQFF. As DNA, the CDR3 is TGCAGCGTACCCGAGCCCTACAATGAGCAGTTCTTC. The chain is built from TRBV29-1 and TRBJ2-1; D unresolved. Germline-derived CDR1 and CDR2 are SQVTM and ANQGSEA. Trimming left V 6 bases short and J 2 bases short, with 8 bases between. CDR3 length: 12 residues.